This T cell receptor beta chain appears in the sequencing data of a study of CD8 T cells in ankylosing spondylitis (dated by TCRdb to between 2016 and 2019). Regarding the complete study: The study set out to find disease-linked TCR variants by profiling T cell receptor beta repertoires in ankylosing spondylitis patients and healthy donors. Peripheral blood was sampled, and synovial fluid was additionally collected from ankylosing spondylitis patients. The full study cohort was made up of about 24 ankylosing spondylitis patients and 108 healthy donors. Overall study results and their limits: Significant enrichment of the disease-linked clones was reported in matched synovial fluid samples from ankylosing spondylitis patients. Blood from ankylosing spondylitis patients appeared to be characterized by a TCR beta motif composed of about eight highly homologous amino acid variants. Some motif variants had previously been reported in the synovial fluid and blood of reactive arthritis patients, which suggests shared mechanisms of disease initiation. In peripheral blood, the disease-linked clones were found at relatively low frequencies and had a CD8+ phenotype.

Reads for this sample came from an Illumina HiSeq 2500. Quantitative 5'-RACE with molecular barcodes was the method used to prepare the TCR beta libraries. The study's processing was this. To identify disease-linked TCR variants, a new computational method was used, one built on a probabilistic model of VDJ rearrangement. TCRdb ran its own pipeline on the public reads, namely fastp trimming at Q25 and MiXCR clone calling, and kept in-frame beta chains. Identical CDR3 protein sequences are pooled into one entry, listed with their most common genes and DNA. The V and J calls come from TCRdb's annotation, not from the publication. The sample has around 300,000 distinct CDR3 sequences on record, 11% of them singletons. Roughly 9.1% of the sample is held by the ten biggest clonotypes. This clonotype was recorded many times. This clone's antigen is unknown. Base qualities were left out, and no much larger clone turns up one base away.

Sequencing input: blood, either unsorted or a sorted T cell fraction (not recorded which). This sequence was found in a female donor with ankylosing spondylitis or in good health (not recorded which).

Here is the DNA: TGTGCCATCAGATCGACCGAGGTAGGGGGGCAGCCCCAGCATTTT. This yields the protein CAIRSTEVGGQPQHF. This sequence uses TRBV10-3 and TRBJ1-5; a tentative D call is TRBD1 (6 bases match). Taken from the germline V gene, the CDR1 and CDR2 loops are ENHRY and SYGVKD. V is clipped by 6 bases and J by 7 bases, and the sequence between their germline boundaries is 19 bases long. Its CDR3 holds 15 amino acids, cysteine through phenylalanine. The entry retains the CDR3 DNA only, 45 bases that are in frame from base 1.